The 29 T cell receptor beta chains below were found in one sample sequenced in a study of T cells in Graves' hyperthyroidism and ophthalmopathy. Amplified TCR beta CDR3 regions derived from RNA transcripts. Carried out on the TCR CDR3, a first-round RT-PCR used the HTBI primer set. TCRdb ran MiXCR on the multiplex PCR reads and lists one entry per CDR3 protein. The table has around 340,000 distinct CDR3 sequences, about 15% seen once; the top ten hold 34%. The source material was blood. These receptors all stem from a woman in her twenties or thirties with Graves' hyperthyroidism that later progressed to Graves' ophthalmopathy.

This clonotype was seen at least ten times. The chain carries TRBV3-1 and TRBJ1-1, with 10 bases that match TRBD1. From germline, CDR1 is LGHDT and CDR2 YNNKEL (reference sequence). Trimming took 4 bases from V and 0 from J; bases not matched to a gene: 5. This CDR3 spans 16 amino acids. CDR3 sequence (DNA): TGTGCCAGCAGCCCCAGGACAGGGGGAATGAACACTGAAGCTTTCTTT. Translated, it gives CASSPRTGGMNTEAFF. The variable domain in full, completed from reference TRBV3-1 and TRBJ1-1, reads DTAVSQTPKYLVTQMGNDKSIKCEQNLGHDTMYWYKQDSKKFLKIMFSYNNKELIINETVPNRFSPKSPDKAHLNLHINSLELGDSAVYFCASSPRTGGMNTEAFFGQGTRLTVV.

This clonotype was found many times. V gene TRBV30 combines with J gene TRBJ2-5; 7 nucleotides align to TRBD1. Germline V gene sequence: CDR1 GTSNPN, CDR2 SVGIG (reference sequence). CDR3 size: 13 residues. J was trimmed by 1 base and V by 8 bases; bases with no gene match: 7. The CDR3, as DNA: TGTGCCGGGGAAAGACAGGGCCAAGAGACCCAGTACTTC. Translated: CAGERQGQETQYF.

This clonotype was found a few times. The V gene is TRBV19, the J gene TRBJ2-7; 11 nucleotides line up with TRBD2. The CDR3 extends over 16 amino acids. The V and J ends lost 6 bases and 3 bases, in that order; junction bases with no gene match: 10. Germline CDR1 is LNHDA and CDR2 is SQIVND (reference sequence). The CDR3 DNA follows: TGTGCCAGTAGCCCTTCCCTAGCGGGGGGTTTCTACGAGCAGTACTTC. This gives the protein CASSPSLAGGFYEQYF.

This rearrangement joins TRBV19 to TRBJ1-5; D perhaps matches TRBD1 (5 bases). V was clipped by 4 bases and J by 6 bases, with 10 bases between them. The CDR3 totals 13 residues. CDR1 and CDR2 (germline): LNHDA, SQIVND (reference sequence). The CDR3 coding sequence is TGTGCCAGTAGTAGCGAGGGGAGTCAGCCCCAGCATTTT. Residues: CASSSEGSQPQHF.

The table lists this clonotype with a few counts. The chain carries TRBV19 and TRBJ2-3; TRBD2 might be the D (7 bases). Germline lookup yields CDR1 LNHDA and CDR2 SQIVND (reference sequence). The V gene lost 3 bases and the J gene lost 5 bases, with 18 bases spanning the gap. CDR3 length: 16 amino acids. CDR3 DNA sequence: TGTGCCAGTAGTATTACCGCGGGGGCGGTTGTAGATACGCAGTATTTT. It translates to CASSITAGAVVDTQYF.

This clonotype was seen many times. J is TRBJ2-4 and V is TRBV20-1; D call uncertain. V was pared by 6 bases and J by 1 base, with 25 bases between. The CDR3 runs 18 residues. Per the germline V gene, CDR1 is DFQATT and CDR2 is SNEGSKA (reference sequence). The DNA of the CDR3 is TGCAGTGCACATGTACCCTTTCTGTCAGAGGTGGCCAAAAACATTCAGTACTTC. This encodes CSAHVPFLSEVAKNIQYF.

This clonotype was recorded at least ten times. V usage is TRBV15 and J usage is TRBJ2-5, with 11 nucleotides matching TRBD1. CDR1 and CDR2 from the germline V gene are LNHNV and YYDKDF (reference sequence). The CDR3 is 15 residues long. Germline trimming cut 0 bases from V and 7 bases from J; bases unmatched to any gene: 4. Here the CDR3 DNA reads TGTGCCACCAGCAGAGATATGGGGACAGGGGGGACCCAGTACTTC. Translated: CATSRDMGTGGTQYF. The whole variable domain, remainder taken from reference TRBV15 and TRBJ2-5, is DAMVIQNPRYQVTQFGKPVTLSCSQTLNHNVMYWYQQKSSQAPKLLFHYYDKDFNNEADTPDNFQSRRPNTSFCFLDIRSPGLGDTAMYLCATSRDMGTGGTQYFGPGTRLLVL.

This clonotype was picked up many times. This chain joins TRBV7-6 and TRBJ1-1; weak D call: TRBD1 (5 bases). The CDR3 contains 14 residues. With 0 bases removed from V and 4 bases from J, the gap between germline ends came to 9 bases. Germline-derived CDR1 and CDR2 are SGHVS and FNYEAQ. The CDR3 DNA is TGTGCCAGCAGCTTAGCGACGGGGGGCACTGAAGCTTTCTTT. Its protein product is CASSLATGGTEAFF.

This clonotype was counted at least ten times. The V call is TRBV10-3, the J call TRBJ1-1; 7 positions match TRBD1. Germline assignment: CDR1 ENHRY and CDR2 SYGVKD. Trimming took 3 bases from V and 0 from J; bases not matched to a gene: 7. The CDR3 sequence is 16 residues long. CDR3 region: CAISEGQDELNTEAFF. Here the CDR3 DNA reads TGTGCCATCAGTGAAGGACAGGACGAATTGAACACTGAAGCTTTCTTT.

The chain has TRBV20-1 and TRBJ2-3, with D possibly being TRBD1 (6 bases). The V end was cut by 1 base, the J end by 2 bases, with 19 bases between. The CDR3 is 17 residues long. CDR1 is DFQATT and CDR2 is SNEGSKA in the germline V gene (reference sequence). CDR3 DNA sequence: TGCAGTGCTAGAGTGAGAAACAGGGCGGGTCTCACAGATACGCAGTATTTT. Protein sequence: CSARVRNRAGLTDTQYF.

CDR3 loop: CASRGGKAYEQYF. CDR3 DNA: TGTGCCAGTCGAGGGGGAAAGGCCTACGAGCAGTACTTC. The V and J genes are TRBV2 and TRBJ2-7; tentative D call: TRBD1 (6 bases). The germline V and J ends were trimmed by 9 bases and 2 bases, with 14 bases remaining between them. Germline CDR1 and CDR2: SNHLY and FYNNEI. This CDR3 is 13 amino acids long.

The chain links TRBV20-1 to TRBJ1-5; TRBD1 is a possible D gene (6 bases). Trimming took 0 bases from V and 1 from J, leaving 10 bases between them. Germline values: CDR1 DFQATT, CDR2 SNEGSKA (reference sequence). CDR3 length: 15 amino acids. CDR3 in amino acids: CSARDPQGSNQPQHF. CDR3 DNA: TGCAGTGCTAGAGATCCGCAGGGGAGCAATCAGCCCCAGCATTTT.

Ten or more counts support this clonotype. This sequence joins TRBV5-1 and TRBJ1-2, with 12 bases matching TRBD1. V was pared by 4 bases and J by 8 bases, with 6 bases of the junction left unmatched. CDR1 is SGHRS, CDR2 YFSETQ, per germline. The CDR3 consists of 14 residues. For the CDR3, the DNA is TGCGCCAGCAGCACCGGGACAGGGGGCCTGGGCTACACCTTC. This codes for CASSTGTGGLGYTF.

The V call is TRBV5-6, the J call TRBJ2-3, with D hard to call. There are 15 residues in the CDR3. Looked up from germline, CDR1 is SGHDT and CDR2 is YYEEEE. Trimming cost V 1 base and J 4 bases, with 13 bases left between them. The CDR3 sequence: CASSLLSVDADTQYF. The DNA for the CDR3 is TGTGCCAGCAGCTTGTTATCTGTAGACGCAGATACGCAGTATTTT.

V usage is TRBV25-1 and J usage is TRBJ2-5, with TRBD1 matching 9 bases. Per the germline V gene, CDR1 is MGHDK and CDR2 is SYGVNS. The CDR3 has 11 residues. V gave up 6 bases and J gave up 14 bases; unmatched junction bases: 7. CDR3 sequence (DNA): TGTGCCAGCAGAGAACGGGACAGGGTTTACTTC. Translation gives CASRERDRVYF.

This clonotype occurred many times. The rearrangement joins TRBV29-1 to TRBJ2-5; D possibly corresponds to TRBD1 (6 bases). CDR3 length: 13 residues. Per the germline V gene, CDR1 is SQVTM and CDR2 is ANQGSEA. Trimming stripped 6 bases from V and 2 bases from J, with 13 bases between. In DNA form, the CDR3 reads TGCAGCGTACGGGACACTCATCAAGAGACCCAGTACTTC. Translation: CSVRDTHQETQYF.

This clonotype turned up a few times. The V and J genes are TRBV6-5 and TRBJ2-1; 7 positions agree with TRBD1. The CDR3 contains 14 residues. Trimming at V came to 2 bases and at J to 7 bases, leaving 5 bases not matched to a gene. Germline loops: CDR1 MNHEY, CDR2 SVGAGI. The CDR3 loop is CASSYRGLQNEQFF. The CDR3 bases are TGTGCCAGCAGTTACAGGGGGCTTCAGAATGAGCAGTTCTTC.

This clonotype showed up many times. This rearrangement joins TRBV28 to TRBJ1-6; 7 nucleotides match TRBD1. Germline V gives CDR1 MDHEN, CDR2 SYDVKM. The V gene end was trimmed by 3 bases and the J gene end by 5 bases; junction bases not matched to a gene: 13. The CDR3 loop spans 18 amino acids. In DNA form, the CDR3 reads TGTGCCAGCAGTTTTAAGTATGGGAGGGGGCGAAATAATTCACCCCTCCACTTT. It encodes CASSFKYGRGRNNSPLHF.

This clonotype has a single count. This chain connects TRBV20-1 to TRBJ2-2; 8 nucleotides line up with TRBD2. The CDR3 consists of 15 residues. Per the germline V gene, CDR1 is DFQATT and CDR2 is SNEGSKA (reference sequence). Trimming at V came to 6 bases and at J to 0 bases, leaving 6 bases not matched to a gene. CDR3 sequence reads: CSAGGGPANTGELFF. The CDR3 DNA follows: TGCAGTGCAGGCGGGGGGCCTGCGAACACCGGGGAGCTGTTTTTT.

This clonotype was seen many times. The chain joins TRBV20-1 to TRBJ2-1, with D maybe TRBD1 (5 bases). Germline V gene data show CDR1 as DFQATT and CDR2 as SNEGSKA (reference sequence). This CDR3 comprises 14 residues. V was pared by 0 bases and J by 3 bases, with 9 bases between. The CDR3 sequence: CSARDRADYNEQFF. The DNA of the CDR3 is TGCAGTGCTAGAGACAGGGCGGACTACAATGAGCAGTTCTTC.

V is TRBV7-8 and J is TRBJ2-7; D remains ambiguous. Trimming removed 1 base from V and 2 bases from J, with 6 bases in between. The CDR3 sequence is 13 residues long. Germline V gene sequence: CDR1 SGHVS, CDR2 FQNEAQ. The CDR3 DNA follows: TGTGCCAGCAGCTTAGAGGGAACCTACGAGCAGTACTTC. The encoded protein is CASSLEGTYEQYF.

CDR3 in amino acids: CASSLGLAGLGVYEQYF. Written as DNA, the CDR3 is TGTGCCAGCAGCTTAGGCCTCGCAGGGCTGGGAGTCTACGAGCAGTACTTC. This chain connects TRBV13 to TRBJ2-7; D might be TRBD1 or TRBD2, each matching 5 bases. The CDR3 covers 17 residues. Trimming pared 0 bases from V and 3 bases from J, leaving 18 bases between. Germline-derived CDR1 and CDR2 are PRHDT and FYEKMQ (reference sequence).

In this sample, this clonotype turned up many times. The chain joins TRBV28 to TRBJ1-2; possibly TRBD1 for D (6 bases). Per germline, CDR1 MDHEN and CDR2 SYDVKM. The V gene lost 1 base and the J gene lost 0 bases, with 15 bases spanning the gap. CDR3 length equals 17 residues. CDR3 in DNA: TGTGCCAGCAGTTTATTATCTAACAGGGCATCTAACTATGGCTACACCTTC. This gives the protein CASSLLSNRASNYGYTF.

The chain combines TRBV29-1 with TRBJ1-1, with a weak D call TRBD1 (5 bases). Per germline, CDR1 SQVTM and CDR2 ANQGSEA. Trimming removed 0 bases at V and 3 bases at J, with 26 bases between. CDR3 size: 19 residues. This chain's CDR3 is CSVEELSGRSGSGYTEAFF. DNA for the CDR3: TGCAGCGTTGAAGAATTATCGGGTAGATCAGGGTCAGGGTACACTGAAGCTTTCTTT.

This clonotype was observed a handful of times. The V and J genes are TRBV20-1 and TRBJ2-2; no clear D gene. CDR3 length equals 15 residues. The germline gives CDR1 DFQATT, CDR2 SNEGSKA (reference sequence). V was trimmed by 2 bases and J by 5 bases, leaving 15 bases between them. The DNA for the CDR3 is TGCAGTGCTAGACCACGACGAGGTTTGACCGGGGAGCTGTTTTTT. It translates to CSARPRRGLTGELFF.

This clonotype was recorded at least ten times. The CDR3 carries no conserved terminal phenylalanine or tryptophan, so it likely arises from a read error. This rearrangement joins TRBV9 to TRBJ2-7; the D is unclear. Trimming cost V 0 bases and J 3 bases, with 10 bases left between them. The germline gives CDR1 SGDLS, CDR2 YYNGEE. The CDR3 is 14 amino acids. CDR3 region: CASSVDLNYYEQYS. CDR3 nucleotide sequence: TGTGCCAGCAGCGTAGACCTCAACTACTACGAGCAGTACTCC.

This clonotype showed up just once. J is TRBJ1-5 and V is TRBV2; 9 bases map to TRBD1. CDR1 SNHLY and CDR2 FYNNEI come from the germline V gene. This CDR3 is built from 16 residues. After removal of 0 bases from V and 7 bases from J, the junction contained 7 bases not matched to a gene. The DNA of the CDR3 is TGTGCCAGCAGTGAAGCGGGACAGGGATATGGACAGCCCCAGCATTTT. Translating gives CASSEAGQGYGQPQHF.

The rearrangement links TRBV5-5 to TRBJ1-5, with D maybe TRBD1 (5 bases). V was clipped by 4 bases and J by 4 bases, with 15 bases between them. CDR1 and CDR2 (germline): SGHKS, YYEKEE (reference sequence). CDR3 length equals 15 residues. CDR3 residues: CASSGGREYNQPQHF. The CDR3 region has the DNA TGTGCCAGCAGCGGGGGGAGGGAGTATAATCAGCCCCAGCATTTT.

This clonotype was observed many times. V is TRBV30 and J is TRBJ1-5, with D possibly matching TRBD1 (5 bases). The germline CDR1 and CDR2 sequences are GTSNPN and SVGIG (reference sequence). This CDR3 spans 16 amino acids. V gave up 1 base and J gave up 0 bases, with 13 bases separating them. The CDR3 loop reads CAWSGGGQYSNQPQHF. For the CDR3, the DNA is TGTGCCTGGAGTGGGGGAGGACAATATAGCAATCAGCCCCAGCATTTT.